The 27 T cell receptor beta chains reported below all come from one sample, sequenced in a study of CD8 T cells in Susac syndrome. With random hexamers, roughly 0.45 to 1 ug RNA was reverse transcribed. TCRdb itself ran the immunoSEQ multiplex PCR reads through MiXCR, one entry per CDR3 protein. The sample contains 50,000 or so distinct CDR3 sequences, roughly 93% of which appear only once. Sequenced: CD8+ T cells from PBMCs. These receptors were taken from a human donor with multiple sclerosis.

The chain uses TRBV7-9 and TRBJ2-3; D is unresolved. V lost 2 bases and J lost 1, with 16 bases in between. CDR1 SEHNR and CDR2 FQNEAQ come from the germline V gene (reference sequence). This CDR3 contains 17 residues. The CDR3 DNA reads TGTGCCAGCAGCTTATTTGACGGTTATGGGGGCACAGATACGCAGTATTTT. Amino acids: CASSLFDGYGGTDTQYF.

The V call is TRBV19, the J call TRBJ1-5; D unresolved. CDR1 LNHDA and CDR2 SQIVND come from the germline V gene (reference sequence). The CDR3 has 12 amino acids. V lost 7 bases to trimming and J lost 4 bases, with 8 bases between them. The CDR3 DNA reads as TGTGCCAGTAACGAGGGAAATCAGCCCCAGCATTTT. Translating it yields CASNEGNQPQHF.

The J gene is TRBJ1-1, the V gene TRBV5-6; D might be TRBD1 (6 bases). The CDR3 covers 15 residues. V lost 4 bases to trimming and J lost 6 bases, with 19 bases between them. Germline values: CDR1 SGHDT, CDR2 YYEEEE. CDR3 loop: CASSRYHRELPEAFF. The CDR3 DNA reads TGTGCCAGCAGCCGATACCACAGGGAATTGCCTGAAGCTTTCTTT.

With respect to this clonotype: Sequence at one end of the junction differs from germline and may be a read error. This chain connects TRBV5-6 to TRBJ1-1, with 7 bases fitting TRBD1. The CDR3 extends over 11 amino acids. Germline V gene lookup returns CDR1 SGHDT and CDR2 YYEEEE. The CDR3 sequence is CASSLGPTGSF. The CDR3 DNA follows: TGTGCCAGCAGCTTGGGCCCGACAGGGTCCTTT.

The chain combines TRBV6-1 with TRBJ2-5; 9 nucleotides line up with TRBD1. CDR3 length: 16 amino acids. CDR1 is MNHNS and CDR2 is SASEGT in the germline V gene. The J segment lost 4 bases and the V segment lost 6 bases, leaving 12 bases of the junction unmatched. The CDR3 sequence: CASSHKPLDRGETQYF. The CDR3 coding sequence is TGTGCCAGCAGCCATAAGCCCCTGGACAGGGGAGAGACCCAGTACTTC.

This rearrangement joins TRBV7-9 to TRBJ2-7; perhaps TRBD2 as D (6 bases). The V gene lost 2 bases and the J gene lost 6 bases, with 14 bases spanning the gap. Germline CDR1 is SEHNR and CDR2 is FQNEAQ (reference sequence). The CDR3 has 14 amino acids. The CDR3, as DNA: TGTGCCAGCAGCTTATCGGAGGGGTTGGGCGAGCAGTACTTC. Encoded protein: CASSLSEGLGEQYF.

The chain combines TRBV6-5 with TRBJ2-2; TRBD2 is a possible D gene (7 bases). This CDR3 region has 14 residues. V gave up 2 bases and J gave up 7 bases, with 11 bases separating them. Germline CDR1 is MNHEY and CDR2 is SVGAGI. The DNA for the CDR3 is TGTGCCAGCAGTTACGGGGGGGCAGGCGGGGAGCTGTTTTTT. Translated, it gives CASSYGGAGGELFF.

The J gene is TRBJ2-1, the V gene TRBV29-1; D perhaps matches TRBD1 (6 bases). Trimming took off 4 bases at V and 5 bases at J, with 15 bases between the two ends. CDR1 SQVTM and CDR2 ANQGSEA come from the germline V gene. This CDR3 comprises 14 residues. The CDR3 DNA follows: TGCAGCGTTGGCGGACAGAGACTAAACAATGAGCAGTTCTTC. It is translated as CSVGGQRLNNEQFF.

This chain joins TRBV19 and TRBJ2-3, with TRBD1 matching 9 bases. CDR3 size: 17 residues. The J segment lost 4 bases and the V segment lost 5 bases, leaving 13 bases of the junction unmatched. Germline CDR1 reads LNHDA; CDR2 reads SQIVND (reference sequence). The CDR3 loop reads CASSPHPGQGSSDTQYF. In DNA, the CDR3 is TGTGCCAGTAGTCCCCACCCGGGACAGGGATCTTCAGATACGCAGTATTTT.

The gene calls are TRBV2 and TRBJ2-1, with 8 bases aligning to TRBD1. CDR1 and CDR2 (germline): SNHLY, FYNNEI. The junction had 5 bases not matched to a gene; V was cut back by 1 base and J by 0 bases. The CDR3 has 17 amino acids. CDR3 coding DNA: TGTGCCAGCAGTGAAGAGACAGGGGTCTTCTCCTACAATGAGCAGTTCTTC. This sequence encodes CASSEETGVFSYNEQFF.

The chain is built from TRBV6-2 or TRBV6-3 and TRBJ2-3; 15 nucleotides agree with TRBD2. The CDR3 extends over 20 amino acids. The germline V gene has CDR1 MNHEY and CDR2 SVGEGT. Trimming at V came to 7 bases and at J to 4 bases, leaving 18 bases not matched to a gene. The chain's CDR3 is CASNPLPGLAGGPVADTQYF. The CDR3 DNA reads as TGTGCCAGCAATCCCCTTCCAGGACTAGCGGGGGGGCCGGTCGCAGATACGCAGTATTTT.

V usage is TRBV3-1 and J usage is TRBJ2-3; D is unresolved. The CDR3 is 14 residues long. V was shortened by 5 bases and J by 0 bases, with 9 bases between the two germline ends. Germline V CDR1 and CDR2: LGHDT, YNNKEL (reference sequence). CDR3 in DNA: TGTGCCAGCAGCGACCAAGGGAGCACAGATACGCAGTATTTT. It specifies CASSDQGSTDTQYF.

The J gene is TRBJ1-2, the V gene TRBV3-1; D call uncertain. The germline gives CDR1 LGHDT, CDR2 YNNKEL (reference sequence). The CDR3 spans 16 residues. The V end lost 0 bases, the J end lost 2 bases, and 13 bases lay between the germline ends. This CDR3 is CASSQDRITVNYGYTF. The CDR3 bases are TGTGCCAGCAGCCAAGACCGGATCACCGTCAACTATGGCTACACCTTC.

The chain links TRBV4-1 to TRBJ2-7; 9 nucleotides align to TRBD1. CDR1 is MGHRA and CDR2 is YSYEKL in the germline V gene. There are 14 residues in the CDR3. Trimming cost V 6 bases and J 1 base; bases outside gene matches: 4. This chain's CDR3 is CASSGGTGSYEQYF. DNA of the CDR3: TGCGCCAGCAGTGGGGGGACAGGGTCCTACGAGCAGTACTTC.

V usage is TRBV12-3 or TRBV12-4 and J usage is TRBJ2-2; D is perhaps TRBD1 (6 bases). Trimming took 5 bases from V and 6 from J, leaving 7 bases between them. The CDR3 extends over 12 amino acids. The CDR3 sequence is CASSQGSGELFF. Here the CDR3 DNA reads TGTGCCAGCAGTCAGGGGTCCGGGGAGCTGTTTTTT.

The chain uses TRBV7-9 and TRBJ2-1; no definite D call. Trimming removed 3 bases at V and 0 bases at J, with 9 bases between. This CDR3 is built from 15 residues. Per the germline V gene, CDR1 is SEHNR and CDR2 is FQNEAQ (reference sequence). CDR3 bases: TGTGCCAGCAGCTTGTTCAACCTCTCCTACAATGAGCAGTTCTTC. It codes for CASSLFNLSYNEQFF.

The chain employs TRBV27 and TRBJ2-1; TRBD2 is a possible D gene (6 bases). The CDR3 length is 14 residues. V was pared by 10 bases and J by 10 bases, with 23 bases between. The germline V gene encodes CDR1 MNHEY and CDR2 SMNVEV (reference sequence). CDR3 residues: CATRRGPTYMEQFF. The DNA of the CDR3 is TGTGCCACCAGGAGGGGCCCCACTTATATGGAGCAGTTCTTC.

This chain connects TRBV20-1 to TRBJ1-2; D remains ambiguous. Trimming removed 3 bases from V and 6 bases from J, with 14 bases in between. Germline-derived CDR1 and CDR2 are DFQATT and SNEGSKA (reference sequence). The CDR3 has 13 amino acids. CDR3 bases: TGCAGTGCTAGCTCCGGGTTCGGGGATGGCTACACCTTC. Translating it yields CSASSGFGDGYTF.

The gene calls are TRBV6-1 and TRBJ2-2; weak D call: TRBD1 (5 bases). CDR3 length equals 14 residues. Between the trimmed V and J ends, which lost 3 bases and 4 bases, there was a span of 9 bases. The germline CDR1 and CDR2 sequences are MNHNS and SASEGT. The CDR3 sequence is CASSEATGTGELFF. CDR3 sequence (DNA): TGTGCCAGCAGTGAGGCAACAGGCACCGGGGAGCTGTTTTTT.

This chain uses TRBV15 with TRBJ1-2; D not resolved. V gave up 2 bases and J gave up 3 bases, with 13 bases separating them. In germline, CDR1 is LNHNV, CDR2 YYDKDF (reference sequence). The CDR3 runs to 15 residues. CDR3 coding DNA: TGTGCCACCAGCAGATCTCCCGGGCTGGACTATGGCTACACCTTC. Protein product: CATSRSPGLDYGYTF. Together with reference TRBV15 and TRBJ1-2, the CDR3 gives the full variable domain: DAMVIQNPRYQVTQFGKPVTLSCSQTLNHNVMYWYQQKSSQAPKLLFHYYDKDFNNEADTPDNFQSRRPNTSFCFLDIRSPGLGDTAMYLCATSRSPGLDYGYTFGSGTRLTVV.

V and J are TRBV29-1 and TRBJ1-1; D gene unclear. This CDR3 is 13 amino acids long. Looked up from germline, CDR1 is SQVTM and CDR2 is ANQGSEA. Deletions cut 3 bases from V and 0 bases from J, with 8 bases between. Here the CDR3 reads CSVDGAMNTEAFF. The CDR3 nucleotides are TGCAGCGTTGACGGAGCAATGAACACTGAAGCTTTCTTT. The entire variable domain, with the rest obtained from reference TRBV29-1 and TRBJ1-1, is as follows: SAVISQKPSRDICQRGTSLTIQCQVDSQVTMMFWYRQQPGQSLTLIATANQGSEATYESGFVIDKFPISRPNLTFSTLTVSNMSPEDSSIYLCSVDGAMNTEAFFGQGTRLTVV.

The V gene is TRBV30, the J gene TRBJ2-7, with TRBD1 matching over 9 bases. CDR1 GTSNPN and CDR2 SVGIG come from the germline V gene (reference sequence). CDR3 length: 12 residues. Trimming took 5 bases from V and 7 from J; bases not matched to a gene: 6. DNA for the CDR3: TGTGCCTGGGAACAGGGGGCGCGGGAGCAGTACTTC. The encoded protein is CAWEQGAREQYF.

The genes are TRBV27 and TRBJ1-2; D is possibly TRBD1 (6 bases). Trimming stripped 5 bases from V and 2 bases from J, with 15 bases between. The CDR3 is made up of 15 amino acids. Germline V CDR1 and CDR2: MNHEY, SMNVEV (reference sequence). The CDR3: CASSLRLTGNYGYTF. The CDR3 coding sequence is TGTGCCAGCAGTCTCCGTCTGACAGGCAACTATGGCTACACCTTC.

The chain couples TRBV2 to TRBJ2-3; no clear D. In germline, CDR1 is SNHLY, CDR2 FYNNEI. This CDR3 is built from 10 residues. V was pared by 3 bases and J by 11 bases, with 6 bases between. The CDR3 loop is CASSDFEQYF. CDR3 DNA: TGTGCCAGCAGTGATTTTGAGCAGTATTTT.

The gene calls are TRBV20-1 and TRBJ2-3; 9 positions agree with TRBD2. The CDR3 spans 14 residues. With V trimmed by 5 bases and J by 4 bases, 7 bases remained unmatched. Per germline, CDR1 DFQATT and CDR2 SNEGSKA (reference sequence). CDR3 in DNA: TGCAGTGCTGGGGATAGCGGGGGTGCAGATACGCAGTATTTT. Translation gives CSAGDSGGADTQYF.

The genes are TRBV5-6 and TRBJ2-3, with D perhaps TRBD1 (5 bases). From germline, CDR1 is SGHDT and CDR2 YYEEEE. The V and J ends lost 4 bases and 6 bases respectively, with 21 bases between them. This CDR3 is 16 amino acids long. As DNA, the CDR3 is TGTGCCAGCAGCCCCCCAGGGATGACGGGCTTCGATACGCAGTATTTT. Its protein product is CASSPPGMTGFDTQYF.

This clonotype has just one count. This rearrangement joins TRBV12-3 or TRBV12-4 to TRBJ1-2, with 7 bases aligning to TRBD1. This CDR3 spans 15 amino acids. The V gene end was trimmed by 2 bases and the J gene end by 8 bases; junction bases not matched to a gene: 11. The CDR3 DNA reads as TGTGCCAGCAGTTTAAATAGGGACAGCCCCCGGGGCTACACCTTC. Translated, it gives CASSLNRDSPRGYTF.